This TCR beta chain originates from a study of T-cell memory formation after mild COVID-19. This clonotype was counted a few times. From the 5' RACE reads, TCRdb called clonotypes with MiXCR, one entry per CDR3 protein. This table has about 320,000 distinct CDR3 sequences, roughly an eighth appearing once. This sequence originates from a man aged 18 to 35 who had mild COVID-19 (a few samples of this study predate the infection). Cell type and time point are not known. The sequencing input was PBMCs or a T cell subset sorted from them (not recorded which).

CDR3 protein: CASSPGPGEAGVVYNEQFF. The CDR3 DNA reads as TGCGCCAGCAGCCCTGGACCCGGAGAAGCGGGAGTGGTATACAATGAGCAGTTCTTC. This chain uses TRBV4-3 with TRBJ2-1; 8 bases agree with TRBD2. The germline V gene encodes CDR1 LGHNA and CDR2 YSLEER. The CDR3 length is 19 residues. V shed 4 bases, J shed 4 bases, and the junction held 18 bases outside the gene matches.